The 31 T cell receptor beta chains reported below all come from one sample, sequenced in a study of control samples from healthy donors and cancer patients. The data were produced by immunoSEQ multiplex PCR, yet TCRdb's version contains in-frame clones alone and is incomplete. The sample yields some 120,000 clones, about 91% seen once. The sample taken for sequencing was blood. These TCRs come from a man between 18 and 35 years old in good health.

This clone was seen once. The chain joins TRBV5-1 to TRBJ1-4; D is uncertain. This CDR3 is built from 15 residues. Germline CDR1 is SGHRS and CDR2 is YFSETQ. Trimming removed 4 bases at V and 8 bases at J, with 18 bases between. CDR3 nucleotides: TGCGCCAGCAGCCCGGACCGCGTGGCTCGGGAAAAACTGTTTTTT. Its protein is CASSPDRVAREKLFF.

CDR3 region: CASGGSSGNTIYF. In DNA, the CDR3 is TGTGCCAGCGGGGGGAGCTCTGGAAACACCATATATTTT. The J gene is TRBJ1-3, the V gene TRBV2; tentatively, D is TRBD1 (5 bases). V was pared by 8 bases and J by 0 bases, with 8 bases between. The CDR3 is 13 residues long. Germline-derived CDR1 and CDR2 are SNHLY and FYNNEI.

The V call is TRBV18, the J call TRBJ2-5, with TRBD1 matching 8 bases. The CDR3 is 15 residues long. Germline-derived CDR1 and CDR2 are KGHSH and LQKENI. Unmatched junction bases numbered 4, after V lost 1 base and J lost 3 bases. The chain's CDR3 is CASSPLPGGEETQYF. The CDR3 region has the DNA TGTGCCAGCTCACCACTGCCAGGGGGCGAAGAGACCCAGTACTTC.

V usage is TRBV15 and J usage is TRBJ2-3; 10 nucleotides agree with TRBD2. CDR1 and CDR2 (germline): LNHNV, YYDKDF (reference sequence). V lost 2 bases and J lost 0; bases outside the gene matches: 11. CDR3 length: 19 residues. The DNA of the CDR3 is TGTGCCACCAGCAGATCCAGGGCTAGCGGGGGCCCTAGCACAGATACGCAGTATTTT. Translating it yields CATSRSRASGGPSTDTQYF.

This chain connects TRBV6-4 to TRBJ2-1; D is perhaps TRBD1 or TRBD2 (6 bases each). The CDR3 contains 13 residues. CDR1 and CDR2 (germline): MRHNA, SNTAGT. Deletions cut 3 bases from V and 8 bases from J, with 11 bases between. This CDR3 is CASSEQGGDEQFF. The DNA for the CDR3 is TGTGCCAGCAGTGAACAGGGAGGCGATGAGCAGTTCTTC.

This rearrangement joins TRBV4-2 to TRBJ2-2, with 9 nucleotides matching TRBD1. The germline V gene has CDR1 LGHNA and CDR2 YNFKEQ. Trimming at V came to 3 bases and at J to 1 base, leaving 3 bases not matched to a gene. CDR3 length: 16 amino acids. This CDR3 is CASSQEGQGNTGELFF. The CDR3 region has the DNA TGTGCCAGCAGCCAGGAGGGACAGGGGAACACCGGGGAGCTGTTTTTT.

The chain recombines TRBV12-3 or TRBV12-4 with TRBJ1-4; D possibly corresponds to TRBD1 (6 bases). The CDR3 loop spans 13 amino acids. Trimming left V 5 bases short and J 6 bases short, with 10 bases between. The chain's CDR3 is CASSRTEDEKLFF. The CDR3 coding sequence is TGTGCCAGCAGTCGGACAGAGGATGAAAAACTGTTTTTT.

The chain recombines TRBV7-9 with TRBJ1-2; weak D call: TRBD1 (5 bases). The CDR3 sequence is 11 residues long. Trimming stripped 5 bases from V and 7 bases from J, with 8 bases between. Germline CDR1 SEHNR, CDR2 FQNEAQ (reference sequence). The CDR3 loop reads CASSRGFGYTF. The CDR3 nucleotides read TGTGCCAGCAGCCGGGGGTTTGGCTACACCTTC.

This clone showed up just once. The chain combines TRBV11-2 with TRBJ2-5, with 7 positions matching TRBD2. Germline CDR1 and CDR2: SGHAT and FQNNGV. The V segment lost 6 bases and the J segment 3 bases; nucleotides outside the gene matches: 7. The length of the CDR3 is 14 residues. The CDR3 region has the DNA TGTGCCAGCAGACGACTAGCTCGGGAAGAGACCCAGTACTTC. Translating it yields CASRRLAREETQYF.

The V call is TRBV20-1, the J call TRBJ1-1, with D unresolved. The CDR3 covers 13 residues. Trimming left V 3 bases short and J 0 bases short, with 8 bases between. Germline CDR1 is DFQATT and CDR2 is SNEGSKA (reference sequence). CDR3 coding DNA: TGCAGTGCTAGTACCGGGGTGAACACTGAAGCTTTCTTT. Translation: CSASTGVNTEAFF.

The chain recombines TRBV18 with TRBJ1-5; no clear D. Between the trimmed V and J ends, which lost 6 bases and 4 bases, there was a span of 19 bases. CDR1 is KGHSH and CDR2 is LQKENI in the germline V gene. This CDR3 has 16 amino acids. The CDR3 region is CASSQQPAKTNQPQHF. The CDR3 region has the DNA TGTGCCAGCTCCCAACAACCCGCGAAGACTAATCAGCCCCAGCATTTT.

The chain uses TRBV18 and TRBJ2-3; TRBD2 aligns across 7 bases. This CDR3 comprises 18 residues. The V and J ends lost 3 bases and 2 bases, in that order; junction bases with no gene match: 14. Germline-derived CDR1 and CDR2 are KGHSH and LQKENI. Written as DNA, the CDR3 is TGTGCCAGCTCACCGGGGTCCCCTTTAGCGGGCCCCACAGATACGCAGTATTTT. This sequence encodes CASSPGSPLAGPTDTQYF.

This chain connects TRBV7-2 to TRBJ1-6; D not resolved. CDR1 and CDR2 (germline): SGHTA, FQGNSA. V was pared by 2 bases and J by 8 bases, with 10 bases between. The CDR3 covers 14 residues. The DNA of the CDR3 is TGTGCCAGCAGCTTATATCGGAGGGATTCACCCCTCCACTTT. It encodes CASSLYRRDSPLHF.

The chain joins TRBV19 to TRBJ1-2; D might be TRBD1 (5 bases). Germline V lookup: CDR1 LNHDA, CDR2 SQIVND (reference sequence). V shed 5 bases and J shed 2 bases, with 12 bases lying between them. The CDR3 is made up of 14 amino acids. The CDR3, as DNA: TGTGCCAGTAGTTTCGGGGGTTCCAACTATGGCTACACCTTC. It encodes CASSFGGSNYGYTF.

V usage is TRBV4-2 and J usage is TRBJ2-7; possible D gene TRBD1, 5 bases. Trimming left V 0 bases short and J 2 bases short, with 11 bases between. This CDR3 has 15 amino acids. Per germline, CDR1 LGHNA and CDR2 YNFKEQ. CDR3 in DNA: TGTGCCAGCAGCCAAGATCTGGCAGGGACCTACGAGCAGTACTTC. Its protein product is CASSQDLAGTYEQYF.

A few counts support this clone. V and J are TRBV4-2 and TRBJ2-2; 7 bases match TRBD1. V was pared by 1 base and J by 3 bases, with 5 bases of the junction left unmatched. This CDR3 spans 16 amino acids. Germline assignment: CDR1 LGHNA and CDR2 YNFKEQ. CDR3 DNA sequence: TGTGCCAGCAGCCAAGCTGAGGGGGCGGACACCGGGGAGCTGTTTTTT. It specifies CASSQAEGADTGELFF.

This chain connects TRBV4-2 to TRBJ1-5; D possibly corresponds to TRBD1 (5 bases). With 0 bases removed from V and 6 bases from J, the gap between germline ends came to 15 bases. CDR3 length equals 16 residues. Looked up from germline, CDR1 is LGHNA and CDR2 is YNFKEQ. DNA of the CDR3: TGTGCCAGCAGCCAAGAGCAGGCAGGGAAAGGTCAGCCCCAGCATTTT. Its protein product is CASSQEQAGKGQPQHF.

CDR3 protein: CASSAPNSGANVLTF. CDR3 in DNA: TGTGCCAGCAGCGCCCCCAACTCTGGGGCCAACGTCCTGACTTTC. This chain connects TRBV9 to TRBJ2-6; D not resolved. Germline V CDR1 and CDR2: SGDLS, YYNGEE. The V gene lost 3 bases and the J gene lost 0 bases, with 7 bases spanning the gap. CDR3 length: 15 residues.

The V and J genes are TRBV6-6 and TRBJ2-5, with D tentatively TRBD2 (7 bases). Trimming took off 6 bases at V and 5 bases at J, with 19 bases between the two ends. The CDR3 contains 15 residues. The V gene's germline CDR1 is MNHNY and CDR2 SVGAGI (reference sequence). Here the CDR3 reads CASRDIQQGGETQYF. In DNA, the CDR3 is TGTGCCAGCAGGGACATTCAACAGGGAGGGGAGACCCAGTACTTC.

The CDR3 nucleotides read TGTGCCAGCAGCATGGACCGACTTGGACTTCATACGCAGTATTTT. It is translated as CASSMDRLGLHTQYF. The V and J genes are TRBV7-9 and TRBJ2-3, with D perhaps matching TRBD2 (5 bases). Germline V gives CDR1 SEHNR, CDR2 FQNEAQ (reference sequence). Trimming pared 5 bases from V and 7 bases from J, leaving 19 bases between. The CDR3 extends over 15 amino acids.

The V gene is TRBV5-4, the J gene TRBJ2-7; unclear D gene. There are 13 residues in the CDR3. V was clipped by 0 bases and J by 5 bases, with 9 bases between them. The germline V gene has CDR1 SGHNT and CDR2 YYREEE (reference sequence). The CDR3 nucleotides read TGTGCCAGCAGCTTGGAATCAAGGGACGAGCAGTACTTC. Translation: CASSLESRDEQYF.

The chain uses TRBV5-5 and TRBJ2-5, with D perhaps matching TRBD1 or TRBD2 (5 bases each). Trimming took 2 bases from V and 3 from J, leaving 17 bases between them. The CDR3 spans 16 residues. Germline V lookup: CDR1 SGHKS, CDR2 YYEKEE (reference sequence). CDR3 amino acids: CASSLVPGTAEETQYF. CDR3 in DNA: TGTGCCAGCAGCTTAGTTCCGGGGACCGCCGAAGAGACCCAGTACTTC.

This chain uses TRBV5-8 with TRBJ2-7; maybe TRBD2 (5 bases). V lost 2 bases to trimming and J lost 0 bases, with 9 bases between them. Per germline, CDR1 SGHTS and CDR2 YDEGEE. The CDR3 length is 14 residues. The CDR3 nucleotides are TGTGCCAGCAGCTTAGTCGGGGACTCCTACGAGCAGTACTTC. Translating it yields CASSLVGDSYEQYF.

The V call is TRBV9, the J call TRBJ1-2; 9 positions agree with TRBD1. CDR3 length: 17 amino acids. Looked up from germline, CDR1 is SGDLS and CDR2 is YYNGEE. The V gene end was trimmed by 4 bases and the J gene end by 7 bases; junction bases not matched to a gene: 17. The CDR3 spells CASSKRIPRGQGSGYTF. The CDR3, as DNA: TGTGCCAGCAGCAAGCGAATTCCGCGGGGACAGGGCAGTGGCTACACCTTC.

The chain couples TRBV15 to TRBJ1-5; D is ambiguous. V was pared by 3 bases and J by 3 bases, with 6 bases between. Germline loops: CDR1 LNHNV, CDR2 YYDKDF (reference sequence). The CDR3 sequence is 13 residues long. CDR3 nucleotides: TGTGCCACCAGCAGTGGTAACAATCAGCCCCAGCATTTT. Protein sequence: CATSSGNNQPQHF.

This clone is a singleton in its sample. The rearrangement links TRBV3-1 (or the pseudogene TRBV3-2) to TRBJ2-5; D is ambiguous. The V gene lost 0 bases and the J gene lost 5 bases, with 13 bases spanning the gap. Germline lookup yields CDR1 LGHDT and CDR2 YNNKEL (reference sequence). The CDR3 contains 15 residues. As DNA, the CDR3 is TGTGCCAGCAGCCAAGATTTAGGAGCTTCGGAGACCCAGTACTTC. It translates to CASSQDLGASETQYF.

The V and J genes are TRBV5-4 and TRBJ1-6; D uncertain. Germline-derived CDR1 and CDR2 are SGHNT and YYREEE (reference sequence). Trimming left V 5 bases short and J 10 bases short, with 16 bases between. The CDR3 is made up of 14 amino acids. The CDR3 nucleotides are TGTGCCAGCAGGGTTAGGGTCTCTGGCTCACCCCTCCACTTT. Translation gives CASRVRVSGSPLHF.

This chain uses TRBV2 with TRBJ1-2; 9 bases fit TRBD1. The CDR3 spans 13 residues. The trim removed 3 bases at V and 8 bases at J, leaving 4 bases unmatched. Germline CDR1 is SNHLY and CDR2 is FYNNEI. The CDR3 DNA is TGTGCCAGCAGTGACCGGGACAGGGAAGGCTACACCTTC. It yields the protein CASSDRDREGYTF.

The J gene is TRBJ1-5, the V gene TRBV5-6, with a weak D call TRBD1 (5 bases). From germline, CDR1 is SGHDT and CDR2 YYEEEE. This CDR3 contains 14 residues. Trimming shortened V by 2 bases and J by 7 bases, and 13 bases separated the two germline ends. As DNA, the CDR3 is TGTGCCAGCAGCTTAAGGCAGGGAGGCCAGCCCCAGCATTTT. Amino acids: CASSLRQGGQPQHF.

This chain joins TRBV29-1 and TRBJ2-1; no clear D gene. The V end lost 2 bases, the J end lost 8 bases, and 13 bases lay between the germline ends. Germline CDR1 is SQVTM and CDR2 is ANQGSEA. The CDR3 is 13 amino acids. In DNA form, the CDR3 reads TGCAGCGTTGAACCCAGGTCTGTGGATGAGCAGTTCTTC. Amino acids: CSVEPRSVDEQFF.

CDR3: CASSERSGLAKNIQYF. In nucleotides, the CDR3 is TGTGCCAGCAGTGAAAGGTCAGGGCTAGCCAAAAACATTCAGTACTTC. The chain couples TRBV2 to TRBJ2-4; D may be TRBD1 (5 bases). Per germline, CDR1 SNHLY and CDR2 FYNNEI. Between the trimmed V and J ends, which lost 2 bases and 0 bases, there was a span of 11 bases. The length of the CDR3 is 16 residues.